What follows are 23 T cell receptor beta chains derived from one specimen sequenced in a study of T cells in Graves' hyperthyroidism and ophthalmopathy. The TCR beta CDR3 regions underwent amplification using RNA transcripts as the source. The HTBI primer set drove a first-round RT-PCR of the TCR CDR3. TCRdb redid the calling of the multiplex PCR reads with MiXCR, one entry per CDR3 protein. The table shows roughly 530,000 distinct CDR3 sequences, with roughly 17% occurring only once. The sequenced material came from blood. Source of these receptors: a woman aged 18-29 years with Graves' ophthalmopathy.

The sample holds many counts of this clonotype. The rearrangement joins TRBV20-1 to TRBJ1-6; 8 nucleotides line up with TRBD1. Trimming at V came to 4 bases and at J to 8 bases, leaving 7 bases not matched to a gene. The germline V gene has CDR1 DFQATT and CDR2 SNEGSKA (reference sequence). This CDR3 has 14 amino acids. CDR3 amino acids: CSATKGQVDSPLHF. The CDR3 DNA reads TGCAGTGCTACTAAGGGACAGGTGGATTCACCCCTCCACTTT.

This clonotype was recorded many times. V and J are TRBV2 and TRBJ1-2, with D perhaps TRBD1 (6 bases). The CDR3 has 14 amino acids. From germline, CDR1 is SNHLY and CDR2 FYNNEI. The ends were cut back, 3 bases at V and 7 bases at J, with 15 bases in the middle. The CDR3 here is CASSDPGEVGGYTF. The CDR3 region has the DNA TGTGCCAGCAGTGATCCAGGGGAAGTGGGTGGCTACACCTTC. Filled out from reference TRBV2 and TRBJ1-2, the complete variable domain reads EPEVTQTPSHQVTQMGQEVILRCVPISNHLYFYWYRQILGQKVEFLVSFYNNEISEKSEIFDDQFSVERPDGSNFTLKIRSTKLEDSAMYFCASSDPGEVGGYTFGSGTRLTVV.

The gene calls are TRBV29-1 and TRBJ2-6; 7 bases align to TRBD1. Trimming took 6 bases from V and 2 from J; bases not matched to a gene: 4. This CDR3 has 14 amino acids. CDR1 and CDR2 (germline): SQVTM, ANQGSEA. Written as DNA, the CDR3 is TGCAGCGTCTCTGACAGGGCTGGGGCCAACGTCCTGACTTTC. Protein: CSVSDRAGANVLTF. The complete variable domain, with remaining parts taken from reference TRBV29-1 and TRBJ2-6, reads SAVISQKPSRDICQRGTSLTIQCQVDSQVTMMFWYRQQPGQSLTLIATANQGSEATYESGFVIDKFPISRPNLTFSTLTVSNMSPEDSSIYLCSVSDRAGANVLTFGAGSRLTVL.

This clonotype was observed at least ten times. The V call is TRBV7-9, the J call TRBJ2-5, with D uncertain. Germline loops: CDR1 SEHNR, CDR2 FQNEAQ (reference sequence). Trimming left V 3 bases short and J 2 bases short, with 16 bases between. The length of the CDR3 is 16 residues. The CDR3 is CASSFEDSRIQETQYF. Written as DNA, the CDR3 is TGTGCCAGCAGCTTCGAGGATAGCAGAATTCAAGAGACCCAGTACTTC.

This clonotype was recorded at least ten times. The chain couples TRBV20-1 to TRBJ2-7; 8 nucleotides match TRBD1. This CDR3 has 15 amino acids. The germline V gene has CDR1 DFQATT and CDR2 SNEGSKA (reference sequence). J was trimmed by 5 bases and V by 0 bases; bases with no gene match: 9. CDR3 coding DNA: TGCAGTGCTAGAGATCTGGACAGGGTTATGAACGAGCAGTACTTC. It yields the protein CSARDLDRVMNEQYF.

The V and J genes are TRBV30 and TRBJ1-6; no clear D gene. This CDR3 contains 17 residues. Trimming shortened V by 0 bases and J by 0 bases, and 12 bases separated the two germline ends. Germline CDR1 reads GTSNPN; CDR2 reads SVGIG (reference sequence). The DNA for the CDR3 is TGTGCCTGGAGTGTAGCCGGACCGAGCTCCTATAATTCACCCCTCCACTTT. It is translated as CAWSVAGPSSYNSPLHF.

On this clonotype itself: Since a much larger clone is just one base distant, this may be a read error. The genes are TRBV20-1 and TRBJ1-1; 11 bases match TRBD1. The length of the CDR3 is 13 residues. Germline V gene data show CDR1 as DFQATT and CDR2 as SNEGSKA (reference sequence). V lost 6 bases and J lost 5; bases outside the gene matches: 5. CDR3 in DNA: TGCAGTGCAGGGACAGGGGGAGGAACTGAAGCTTTCTTT. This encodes CSAGTGGGTEAFF.

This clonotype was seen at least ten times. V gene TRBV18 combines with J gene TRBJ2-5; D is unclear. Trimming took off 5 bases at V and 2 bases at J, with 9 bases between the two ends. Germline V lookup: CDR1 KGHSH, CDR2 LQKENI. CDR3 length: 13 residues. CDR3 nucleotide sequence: TGTGCCAGCTCATCCGTCCCTCAAGAGACCCAGTACTTC. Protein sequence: CASSSVPQETQYF.

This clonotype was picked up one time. The CDR3 nucleotides read TGTGCCAGCATCGGACAGGAACAAGAGACCCAGTACTTC. Translating gives CASIGQEQETQYF. The genes are TRBV6-1 and TRBJ2-5; 7 bases align to TRBD1. This CDR3 region has 13 residues. From germline, CDR1 is MNHNS and CDR2 SASEGT. Losses at the gene ends were 7 bases for V and 2 bases for J; bases not matched to a gene: 4.

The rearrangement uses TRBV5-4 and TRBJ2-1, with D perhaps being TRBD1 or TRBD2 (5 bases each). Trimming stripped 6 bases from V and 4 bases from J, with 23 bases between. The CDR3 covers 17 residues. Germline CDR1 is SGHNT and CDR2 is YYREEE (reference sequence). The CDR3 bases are TGTGCCAGCACCTACGGGGCTAGCTCTTCCCTTTACAATGAGCAGTTCTTC. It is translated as CASTYGASSSLYNEQFF. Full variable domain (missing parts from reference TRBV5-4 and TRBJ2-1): ETGVTQSPTHLIKTRGQQVTLRCSSQSGHNTVSWYQQALGQGPQFIFQYYREEENGRGNFPPRFSGLQFPNYSSELNVNALELDDSALYLCASTYGASSSLYNEQFFGPGTRLTVL.

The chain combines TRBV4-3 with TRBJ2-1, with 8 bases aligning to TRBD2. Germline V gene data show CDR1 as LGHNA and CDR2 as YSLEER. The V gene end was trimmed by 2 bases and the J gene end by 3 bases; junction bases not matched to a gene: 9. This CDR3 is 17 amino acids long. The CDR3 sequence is CASSQTLAGGIYNEQFF. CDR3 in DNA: TGCGCCAGCAGCCAAACCTTGGCGGGAGGAATCTACAATGAGCAGTTCTTC.

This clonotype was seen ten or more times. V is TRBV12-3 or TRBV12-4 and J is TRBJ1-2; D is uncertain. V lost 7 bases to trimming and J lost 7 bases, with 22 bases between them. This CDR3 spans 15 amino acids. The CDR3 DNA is TGTGCCAGCATGGACTTTGGAGGGCGGGGTACTGGCTACACCTTC. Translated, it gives CASMDFGGRGTGYTF.

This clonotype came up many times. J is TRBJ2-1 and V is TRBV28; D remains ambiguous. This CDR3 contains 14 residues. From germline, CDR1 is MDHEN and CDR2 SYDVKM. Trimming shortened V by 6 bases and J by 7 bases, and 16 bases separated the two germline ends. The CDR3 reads CASRGRTGNNEQFF. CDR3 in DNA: TGTGCCAGCAGAGGACGGACCGGTAATAATGAGCAGTTCTTC.

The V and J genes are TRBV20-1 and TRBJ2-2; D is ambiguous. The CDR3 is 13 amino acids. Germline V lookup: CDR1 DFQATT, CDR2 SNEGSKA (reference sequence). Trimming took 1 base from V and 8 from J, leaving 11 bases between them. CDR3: CSARGPSAGELFF. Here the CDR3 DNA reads TGCAGTGCTAGAGGGCCAAGCGCAGGGGAGCTGTTTTTT.

The CDR3 coding sequence is TGTGCCACCAGTGAAGAGGGATTTACGCAGTATTTT. Translated: CATSEEGFTQYF. This sequence joins TRBV24-1 and TRBJ2-3; D possibly corresponds to TRBD2 (5 bases). Per the germline V gene, CDR1 is KGHDR and CDR2 is SFDVKD. With 4 bases removed from V and 8 bases from J, the gap between germline ends came to 9 bases. The CDR3 covers 12 residues.

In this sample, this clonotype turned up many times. The DNA of the CDR3 is TGTGCCAGCATTCCTCAGGCCGGGACAGGGGTATATGGCTACACCTTC. This encodes CASIPQAGTGVYGYTF. The rearrangement joins TRBV6-1 to TRBJ1-2, with TRBD1 matching 10 bases. V lost 7 bases, J lost 5 bases, and 13 bases stayed unmatched. CDR1 is MNHNS, CDR2 SASEGT, per germline. This CDR3 is built from 16 residues.

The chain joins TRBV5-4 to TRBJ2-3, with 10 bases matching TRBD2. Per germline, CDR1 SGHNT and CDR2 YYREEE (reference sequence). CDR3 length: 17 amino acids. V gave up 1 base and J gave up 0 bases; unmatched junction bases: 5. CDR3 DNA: TGTGCCAGCAGCTTGAGCGGGGGGGGCATCAGCACAGATACGCAGTATTTT. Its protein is CASSLSGGGISTDTQYF.

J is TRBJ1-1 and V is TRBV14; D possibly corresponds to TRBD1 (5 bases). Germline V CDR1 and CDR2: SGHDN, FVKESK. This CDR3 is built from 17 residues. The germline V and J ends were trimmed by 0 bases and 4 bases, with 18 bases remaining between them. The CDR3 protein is CASSQDKGVDWVTEAFF. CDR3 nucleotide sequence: TGTGCCAGCAGCCAAGATAAAGGGGTAGATTGGGTCACTGAAGCTTTCTTT.

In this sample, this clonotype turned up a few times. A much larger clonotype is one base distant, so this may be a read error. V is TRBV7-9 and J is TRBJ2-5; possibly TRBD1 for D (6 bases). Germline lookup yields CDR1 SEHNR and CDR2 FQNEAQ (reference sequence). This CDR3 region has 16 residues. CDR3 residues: CASSLEGRSGAETQYF. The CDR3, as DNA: TGTGCCAGCAGTTTAGAGGGCCGTTCAGGGGCGGAGACCCAGTACTTC.

The chain's CDR3 is CASSEFSGSCNEQFF. The CDR3 bases are TGTGCCAGCAGTGAATTCAGCGGGAGTTGCAATGAGCAGTTCTTC. The chain combines TRBV2 with TRBJ2-1; TRBD2 agrees at 8 bases. CDR1 SNHLY and CDR2 FYNNEI come from the germline V gene. J was trimmed by 6 bases and V by 2 bases; bases with no gene match: 6. This CDR3 is 15 amino acids long.

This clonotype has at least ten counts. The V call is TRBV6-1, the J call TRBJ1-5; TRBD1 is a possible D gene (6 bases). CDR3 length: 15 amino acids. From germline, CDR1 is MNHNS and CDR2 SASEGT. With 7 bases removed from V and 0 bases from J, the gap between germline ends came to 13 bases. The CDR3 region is CASIQGGISNQPQHF. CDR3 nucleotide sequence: TGTGCCAGCATCCAAGGGGGTATTAGCAATCAGCCCCAGCATTTT.

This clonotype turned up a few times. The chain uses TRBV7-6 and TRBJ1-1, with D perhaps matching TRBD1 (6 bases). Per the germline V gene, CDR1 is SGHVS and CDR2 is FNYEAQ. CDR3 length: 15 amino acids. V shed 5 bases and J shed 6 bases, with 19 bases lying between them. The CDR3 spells CASSLRDKGFAEAFF. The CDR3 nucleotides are TGTGCCAGCAGCCTAAGGGACAAGGGGTTCGCTGAAGCTTTCTTT.

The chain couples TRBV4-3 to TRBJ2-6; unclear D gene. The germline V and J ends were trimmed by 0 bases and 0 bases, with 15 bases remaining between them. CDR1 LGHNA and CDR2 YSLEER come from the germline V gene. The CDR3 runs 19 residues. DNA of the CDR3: TGCGCCAGCAGCCAAGATCTCCTCCAGAGGTTCTCTGGGGCCAACGTCCTGACTTTC. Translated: CASSQDLLQRFSGANVLTF.